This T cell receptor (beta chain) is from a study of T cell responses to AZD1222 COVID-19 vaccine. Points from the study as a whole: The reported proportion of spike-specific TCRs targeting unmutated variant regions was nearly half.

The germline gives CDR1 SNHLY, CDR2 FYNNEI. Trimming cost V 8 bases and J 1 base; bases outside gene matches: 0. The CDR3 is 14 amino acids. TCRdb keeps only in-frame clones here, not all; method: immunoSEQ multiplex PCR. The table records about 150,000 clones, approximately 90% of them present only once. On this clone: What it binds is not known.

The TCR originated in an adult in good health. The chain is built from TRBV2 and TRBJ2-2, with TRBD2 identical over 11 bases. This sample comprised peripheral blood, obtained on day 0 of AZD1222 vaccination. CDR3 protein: CASGTSGNTGELFF. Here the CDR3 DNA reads TGTGCCAGCGGGACTAGCGGGAACACCGGGGAGCTGTTTTTT.